This T cell receptor (beta chain) appears in the sequencing data of a study of CD8+ T cells in alopecia areata. Sequencing relied on a cDNA template that was reverse transcribed from extracted RNA. The table came from immunoSEQ multiplex PCR; TCRdb's copy has only in-frame clones and leaves some out. The repertoire has over 250,000 clones, around 64% of them found once; the top ten carry about 0.88%. As to treatment: oral pan-JAK inhibitor, 5-10 mg twice daily. This CDR3 comprises 13 residues. The V and J ends lost 6 bases and 3 bases respectively, with 11 bases between them. CDR1 and CDR2 from the germline V gene are MGHDK and SYGVNS.

This TCR derives from a human donor with alopecia areata. V gene TRBV25-1 combines with J gene TRBJ1-1; D unclear. Sequenced material: CD4+ T cells sorted from blood, taken around week 52, from a patient treated with tofacitinib. CDR3 DNA sequence: TGTGCCAGCAGCGCCAGGTGGGACACTGAAGCTTTCTTT. It codes for CASSARWDTEAFF.